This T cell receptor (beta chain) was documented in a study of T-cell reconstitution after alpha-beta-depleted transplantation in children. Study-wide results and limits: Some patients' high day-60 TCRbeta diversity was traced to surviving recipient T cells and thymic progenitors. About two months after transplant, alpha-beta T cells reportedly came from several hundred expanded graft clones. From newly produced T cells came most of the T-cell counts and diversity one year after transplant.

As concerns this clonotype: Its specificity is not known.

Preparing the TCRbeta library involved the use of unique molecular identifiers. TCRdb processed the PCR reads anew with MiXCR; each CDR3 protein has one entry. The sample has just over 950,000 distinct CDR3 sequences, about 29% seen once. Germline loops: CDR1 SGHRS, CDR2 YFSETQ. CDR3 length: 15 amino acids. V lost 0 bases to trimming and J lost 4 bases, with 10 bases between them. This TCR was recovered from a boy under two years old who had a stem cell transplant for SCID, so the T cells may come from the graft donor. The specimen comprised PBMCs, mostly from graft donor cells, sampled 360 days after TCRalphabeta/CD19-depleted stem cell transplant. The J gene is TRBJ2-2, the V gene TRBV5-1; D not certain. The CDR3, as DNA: TGCGCCAGCAGCTTGGCAACGGGTTTCACCGGGGAGCTGTTTTTT. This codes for CASSLATGFTGELFF. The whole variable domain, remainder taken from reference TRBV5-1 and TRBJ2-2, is KAGVTQTPRYLIKTRGQQVTLSCSPISGHRSVSWYQQTPGQGLQFLFEYFSETQRNKGNFPGRFSGRQFSNSRSEMNVSTLELGDSALYLCASSLATGFTGELFFGEGSRLTVL.